This T cell receptor beta chain was sequenced for a study of CD8+ T cells in alopecia areata (dated by TCRdb to the late 2010s). Describing the broader study: The treated patients, all with moderate-to-severe alopecia areata, were enrolled in an open-label pilot trial of oral tofacitinib given at 5 to 10 mg twice daily. In humans, TCRbeta sequencing was performed on scalp tissue and on sorted CD4+ and CD8+ peripheral blood T cells from healthy controls and from patients with patchy or totalis/universalis alopecia areata. Biopsies were taken from tofacitinib-treated patients at baseline and at 4 and 24 weeks of treatment, and a later scalp biopsy was taken in several of the tofacitinib-treated patients. RNA was obtained with the PAXgene miRNA kit for fixed scalp, the miRNeasy kit for PBMCs, and the RNeasy kit for mouse skin. Scalp clonality was compared among normal scalp (n=4), patchy alopecia areata scalp (n=8), and alopecia totalis/universalis scalp (n=8). Amplification of TCRbeta CDR3 regions was done by immunoSEQ multiplex PCR using 35 Vbeta forward primers and 13 Jbeta reverse primers. For the treated patients, the SALT score, which quantifies what percentage of scalp surface area is affected, served as the measure of disease severity. Tofacitinib was administered for 6 to 18 months, and 6 months of follow-up off drug were then conducted to assess delayed response and recurrence. In both human patients and the C3H/HeJ mouse model, the study applied high-throughput TCRbeta sequencing to look at T cell clonal expansion in alopecia areata.

On this clone: Its antigen has not been determined. No base quality values were provided; no much bigger clone lies one nucleotide off.

The library was obtained by the immunoSEQ multiplex PCR assay. To provide template for TCR sequencing, every sample had RNA extracted and reverse transcribed into cDNA. First-strand cDNA was synthesized using SuperScript III with a 2:1 mix of oligo-dT and random hexamers. A synthetic immune receptor repertoire was used to assess amplification bias, and residual bias was removed computationally. The published analysis was carried out like this. Raw reads were preprocessed for error removal, and CDR3 was defined according to IMGT conventions as running from the conserved cysteine to phenylalanine. To get clonality, Shannon entropy was normalized by log2 of the number of productive unique TCRs and the result was subtracted from 1. CD4 or CD8 identity of scalp clones was inferred by cross-referencing scalp TCRbeta sequences with sorted blood CD4 and CD8 repertoires. In its TCRdb copy, this immuneACCESS table keeps in-frame sequences only and misses some clones. Where compared with another copy, unresolved V genes explain less than half of these, and the others have no known cause. V and J calls and clone size are as listed in that table; D and trimming were resolved from the DNA. Recorded for this sample are some 4,800 clones; around 93% of them occurred a single time. 15% to 20% of the sample goes to the ten largest clones.

Findings and caveats that apply to the study as a whole: During tofacitinib treatment, many expanded lesional clones stuck around in both scalp and blood, and this persistence may partly explain why relapse happens after treatment is stopped. TCR sequences shared between patients were less clear than in mice, possibly partly because of HLA diversity in the patient population. With tofacitinib, both scalp clonality and the number of expanded CD8+ clones among the top 100 scalp clones went down significantly. Because the treated cohort was small and had only one nonresponder, larger studies are needed to examine links between baseline CD8+ expansion and response. Unlike mouse skin, where gammadelta T cells dominate, normal human skin contains resident alphabeta T cells that get sequenced too, which complicates analysis of the scalp TCR repertoire. Compared with normal scalp, lesional scalp had higher clonality and more expanded CD8+ clones, particularly in alopecia totalis/universalis, a pattern that suggests antigenic drive.

According to the study, the label for this sample's time point signals: 4 weeks on oral tofacitinib. Per the publication, the treatment or condition label means: oral pan-JAK inhibitor, 5-10 mg twice daily. Peripheral blood and lesional scalp punch biopsies were obtained from patients with alopecia areata. Human scalp biopsies were fixed immediately in PAXgene tissue containers. Ends trimmed: V by 6 bases, J by 7 bases; bases unmatched to a gene: 12. The germline V gene supplies CDR1 SNHLY and CDR2 FYNNEI. Inclusive of the bounding cysteine and phenylalanine, the CDR3 is 17 residues long. The only DNA kept is the CDR3, 51 bases in frame from the first base.

The specimen was skin, collected at week 4, from a patient treated with tofacitinib. The origin of this receptor is a human donor with alopecia areata. This chain joins TRBV2 to TRBJ2-1; 13 central nucleotides agree with TRBD2. The DNA sequence follows: TGTGCCAGCAGACCTCCTCCCCGACTAGCGGGGGGTAATGAGCAGTTCTTC. It is translated as CASRPPPRLAGGNEQFF.